Below are 2 T cell receptor beta chains sequenced from a single sample in a study of T cell responses to AZD1222 COVID-19 vaccine. Assay used: immunoSEQ multiplex PCR; TCRdb lists only in-frame clones, some missing. The table has about 72,000 clones, 89% seen once. Sequencing used peripheral blood, obtained 28 days after the second AZD1222 dose. All receptors derive from an adult who received the AZD1222 COVID-19 vaccine.

V and J are TRBV7-9 and TRBJ1-2; tentative D call: TRBD1 (5 bases). V was clipped by 3 bases and J by 4 bases, with 9 bases between them. Germline CDR1 reads SEHNR; CDR2 reads FQNEAQ (reference sequence). The CDR3 loop spans 13 amino acids. For the CDR3, the DNA is TGTGCCAGCAGCTTCGGGGCTTCCTATGGCTACACCTTC. Translated, it gives CASSFGASYGYTF.

The CDR3, as DNA: TGCAGCGTTGCCGCAGGGCCGGTGCGCGAGCAGTACTTC. It encodes CSVAAGPVREQYF. V usage is TRBV29-1 and J usage is TRBJ2-7, with D perhaps matching TRBD1 (5 bases). Germline V CDR1 and CDR2: SQVTM, ANQGSEA. This CDR3 is built from 13 residues. Trimming cost V 4 bases and J 6 bases, with 16 bases left between them.